This is a list of T cell receptor beta chains from one sample in a study of shared clonotypes between healthy human individuals. The method was immunoSEQ multiplex PCR; TCRdb's version includes in-frame clones alone and lacks a portion of them. In the table there are 2 million to 3 million clones, roughly 93% of which are singletons. The sample comprised naive CD4+ T cells from PBMCs. These receptors all come from a man younger than 30 in good health. Some clones in this sample may be carry-over from other donors' samples. The CDR3 runs from the conserved cysteine through the conserved F or W. A D gene is named only where the DNA matches it firmly. Some rows mark clone size as missing; the rest say once, few, many or name a class of expanded clone.

>NA|TRBV10-3|14|TRBJ1-3|NA
CAISDRASGNTIYF
TGTGCCATCAGTGACAGGGCCTCTGGAAACACCATATATTTT
>TRBD2|TRBV7-6|18|TRBJ2-3|NA
CASSLLPSGSLTTDTQYF
TGTGCCAGCAGCTTACTCCCCAGCGGGAGTTTAACAACAGATACGCAGTATTTT
>NA|TRBV7-2|19|TRBJ2-4|once
CASSLLGTMMPLAKNIQYF
TGTGCCAGCAGCTTATTAGGGACAATGATGCCTCTAGCCAAAAACATTCAGTACTTC
>TRBD2|TRBV2|15|TRBJ2-3|NA
CASNEGLAGGDTQYF
TGTGCCAGCAACGAGGGACTAGCGGGGGGAGATACGCAGTATTTT
>NA|TRBV27|13|TRBJ1-5|NA
CASSRGYNQPQHF
TGTGCCAGCAGCCGGGGTTACAATCAGCCCCAGCATTTT
>TRBD1|TRBV9|15|TRBJ1-2|NA
CASSVDRTGDYGYTF
TGTGCCAGCAGCGTAGATAGGACAGGGGACTATGGCTACACCTTC
>NA|TRBV7-9|17|TRBJ2-7|once
CASSLGGGAGPSEGQYF
TGTGCCAGCAGCTTAGGTGGGGGCGCTGGCCCCTCGGAAGGGCAGTACTTC
>NA|TRBV11-3|17|TRBJ2-1|NA
CASSLEGQPGSDDEQFF
TGTGCCAGCAGCTTAGAAGGTCAACCAGGTTCTGACGATGAGCAGTTCTTC
>NA|TRBV5-4|13|TRBJ2-7|NA
CASSSPQPAEQYF
TGTGCCAGCAGCTCCCCCCAGCCCGCCGAGCAGTACTTC
>NA|TRBV6-6|14|TRBJ1-1|NA
CASRKGRTNTEAFF
TGTGCCAGCAGGAAGGGACGGACGAACACTGAAGCTTTCTTT
>TRBD1|TRBV27|15|TRBJ2-7|NA
CAILSPGQGPYEQYF
TGTGCCATCTTATCACCGGGACAGGGGCCCTACGAGCAGTACTTC
>TRBD2|TRBV7-2|16|TRBJ2-3|NA
CASSENSAGVEDTQYF
TGTGCCAGCAGCGAGAATTCCGCGGGAGTCGAAGATACGCAGTATTTT
>TRBD1|TRBV7-9|14|TRBJ2-7|NA
CASSPGQYANEQYF
TGTGCCAGCAGCCCGGGACAGTATGCGAACGAGCAGTACTTC
>NA|TRBV18|14|TRBJ1-5|NA
CASSPGTESQPQHF
TGTGCCAGCTCACCAGGTACGGAGAGTCAGCCCCAGCATTTT
>NA|TRBV20-1|11|TRBJ1-2|NA
CSARRLYGYTF
TGCAGTGCTAGAAGGCTCTATGGCTACACCTTC
>NA|TRBV14|13|TRBJ1-1|NA
CASSQAQVTEAFF
TGTGCCAGCAGCCAAGCCCAAGTCACTGAAGCTTTCTTT
>NA|TRBV5-4|13|TRBJ2-7|NA
CASSHRDAYEQYF
TGTGCCAGCAGCCACAGGGATGCCTACGAGCAGTACTTC
>NA|TRBV7-9|10|TRBJ2-2|NA
CASRTGELFF
TGTGCCAGTAGGACCGGGGAGCTGTTTTTT
>NA|TRBV7-2|13|TRBJ2-3|NA
CASSRLGTDTQYF
TGTGCCAGCAGCCGACTAGGCACAGATACGCAGTATTTT
>TRBD2|TRBV2|17|TRBJ2-2|NA
CASSEVGAGANTGELFF
TGTGCCAGCAGTGAAGTGGGAGCGGGGGCGAACACCGGGGAGCTGTTTTTT
>NA|TRBV6-1|14|TRBJ1-4|NA
CASRHGTVNEKLFF
TGTGCCAGCAGACACGGGACGGTAAACGAAAAACTGTTTTTT
>TRBD2|TRBV9|15|TRBJ2-1|NA
CASSDELAGVHKLFF
TGTGCCAGCAGTGATGAACTAGCGGGAGTTCACAAGCTGTTCTTC
>TRBD1|TRBV5-1|13|TRBJ2-5|NA
CASIRDSGETQYF
TGCGCCAGCATCCGGGACAGTGGAGAGACCCAGTACTTC
>TRBD1|TRBV5-1|17|TRBJ2-6|NA
CASSPRTGAGGANVLTF
TGCGCCAGCAGCCCCCGGACAGGTGCCGGTGGGGCCAACGTCCTGACTTTC
>TRBD1|TRBV28|15|TRBJ1-1|NA
CASSPRGRMNTEAFF
TGTGCCAGCAGTCCAAGGGGGCGGATGAACACTGAAGCTTTCTTT
>NA|TRBV29-1|15|TRBJ1-2|NA
CSVEDERERTFFHTF
TGCAGCGTTGAAGATGAGAGGGAAAGGACGTTCTTCCACACCTTC
>TRBD2|TRBV10-3|16|TRBJ2-1|NA
CAIAGTSGSAKNEQFF
TGTGCCATCGCGGGGACTAGCGGGAGTGCGAAAAATGAGCAGTTCTTC
>NA|TRBV5-1|16|TRBJ1-1|NA
CASSLAVGGGPTEAFF
TGCGCCAGCAGCTTGGCCGTGGGAGGGGGACCCACTGAAGCTTTCTTT
>TRBD1|TRBV28|14|TRBJ2-7|NA
CASSLSQGAGEQYF
TGTGCCAGCAGTTTATCGCAGGGGGCGGGGGAGCAGTACTTC
>NA|TRBV25-1|13|TRBJ1-1|once
CASSATGNSEAFF
TGTGCCAGCAGTGCCACAGGGAATTCTGAAGCTTTCTTT
>TRBD2|TRBV5-1|14|TRBJ2-5|NA
CASSSTSGSKTQYF
TGCGCCAGCAGTTCTACTAGCGGGAGTAAGACCCAGTACTTC
>TRBD1|TRBV7-9|14|TRBJ1-5|NA
CASSPGDRSQPQHF
TGTGCCAGCAGCCCCGGGGACAGGTCGCAGCCCCAGCATTTT
>NA|TRBV7-6|17|TRBJ2-6|NA
CASSYRQGHSGANVLTF
TGTGCCAGCAGCTACCGTCAGGGGCACTCTGGGGCCAACGTCCTGACTTTC
>NA|TRBV27|15|TRBJ2-3|NA
CASSYSYRSTDTQYF
TGTGCCAGCAGTTATTCTTATCGGAGCACAGATACGCAGTATTTT
>TRBD1|TRBV29-1|13|TRBJ2-3|few
CSVAGQYTDTQYF
TGCAGCGTTGCGGGACAGTACACAGATACGCAGTATTTT
>NA|TRBV5-1|15|TRBJ1-2|NA
CASRDLRGRDYGYTF
TGCGCCAGCAGAGACCTCCGGGGGCGCGACTATGGCTACACCTTC
>NA|TRBV6-1|16|TRBJ1-2|NA
CASSERENPGPYGYTF
TGTGCCAGCAGTGAGAGAGAGAACCCCGGGCCCTATGGCTACACCTTC
>NA|TRBV27|19|TRBJ1-5|once
CASSLGTGDGGRGNQPQHF
TGTGCCAGCAGTTTAGGCACCGGGGATGGGGGGCGCGGGAATCAGCCCCAGCATTTT
>TRBD1|TRBV2|13|TRBJ2-5|NA
CASQGQRQETQYF
TGTGCCAGCCAGGGACAGAGGCAAGAGACCCAGTACTTC
>NA|TRBV10-3|15|TRBJ2-1|NA
CAIRGTQDSYNEQFF
TGTGCCATCAGAGGGACTCAGGACTCCTACAATGAGCAGTTCTTC
>NA|TRBV6-1|12|TRBJ1-5|few
CASRDSNQPQHF
TGTGCCAGCAGGGATAGCAATCAGCCCCAGCATTTT
>TRBD1|TRBV4-1|16|TRBJ1-2|NA
CASSQDSTGRIRGYTF
TGCGCCAGCAGCCAAGATTCGACAGGGAGGATTCGTGGCTACACCTTC
>TRBD2|TRBV5-1|15|TRBJ2-3|NA
CASNILAGLGDTQYF
TGCGCCAGCAATATCCTAGCGGGGCTAGGGGATACGCAGTATTTT
>TRBD2|TRBV9|14|TRBJ2-5|NA
CASSAGLAGETQYF
TGTGCCAGCAGCGCCGGACTAGCTGGCGAGACCCAGTACTTC
>NA|TRBV4-3|13|TRBJ2-2|NA
CASSPRTTGELFF
TGCGCCAGCAGCCCCCGGACCACCGGGGAGCTGTTTTTT